One sample yielded the 29 T cell receptor beta chains listed below, sequenced in a study of post-analysis software for immune sequencing data. Prepared libraries of TCR beta cDNA carried unique molecular identifiers. MiXCR, applied by TCRdb to the PCR reads, yields one record per CDR3 protein. The sample lists some 500,000 distinct CDR3 sequences; 40% to 55% were seen once. For these TCRs, the target antigens are not known. Study results and limitations: A few TRBV segments occurring more often in patients than controls included TRBV5-6, TRBV5-1 and TRBV20-1.

Input material: blood. The receptors originated from a girl aged 5-17 years with multiple sclerosis.

V usage is TRBV2 and J usage is TRBJ2-7, with D possibly being TRBD1 (6 bases). The J call may be wrong; the DNA end is better matched by TRBJ2-5. CDR3 length: 12 amino acids. Germline V gives CDR1 SNHLY, CDR2 FYNNEI. CDR3 sequence reads: CASRDTVKTQYF. CDR3 sequence (DNA): TGTGCCAGTAGGGACACGGTAAAGACCCAGTACTTC.

The gene calls are TRBV29-1 and TRBJ2-7; maybe TRBD1 (5 bases). The V and J ends lost 4 bases and 4 bases respectively, with 17 bases between them. Looked up from germline, CDR1 is SQVTM and CDR2 is ANQGSEA. The CDR3 has 14 amino acids. The CDR3 coding sequence is TGCAGCGTTGGGATGTCTATTGGGGCTTACGAGCAGTACTTC. Its protein product is CSVGMSIGAYEQYF.

The rearrangement links TRBV6-5 to TRBJ2-1, with D possibly being TRBD1 (6 bases). The germline CDR1 and CDR2 sequences are MNHEY and SVGAGI. Deletions cut 4 bases from V and 1 base from J, with 11 bases between. CDR3 length: 15 amino acids. DNA for the CDR3: TGTGCCAGCAGTTCCGACGGGACATCCTACAATGAGCAGTTCTTC. As protein: CASSSDGTSYNEQFF.

There are a few counts of this clonotype. This rearrangement joins TRBV6-1 to TRBJ2-7; TRBD1 or TRBD2 may be the D gene (7 bases each). The CDR3 extends over 15 amino acids. Germline CDR1 and CDR2: MNHNS and SASEGT. V gave up 10 bases and J gave up 4 bases, with 23 bases separating them. As DNA, the CDR3 is TGTGCCACCAAGTCTAATACAGGGGACTATTACGAGCAGTACTTC. As protein: CATKSNTGDYYEQYF.

Details on this clonotype: At one boundary the junction diverges from the germline segment, which might be a read error. V and J are TRBV28 and TRBJ2-5; TRBD2 aligns across 13 bases. The J call may be faulty, since TRBJ2-7 better matches the DNA end. Germline assignment: CDR1 MDHEN and CDR2 SYDVKM. CDR3 size: 13 residues. This CDR3 is CAGSGLAGDEQYF. The DNA for the CDR3 is TGTGCCGGCAGCGGACTAGCGGGAGACGAGCAGTACTTC.

The table lists this clonotype with a few counts. The rearrangement joins TRBV28 to TRBJ2-6, with TRBD1 as a possible D gene (6 bases). Trimming took 6 bases from V and 1 from J, leaving 7 bases between them. The length of the CDR3 is 14 residues. From germline, CDR1 is MDHEN and CDR2 SYDVKM. CDR3 region: CASRDRSGANVLTF. For the CDR3, the DNA is TGTGCCAGCAGAGACAGGTCTGGGGCCAACGTCCTGACTTTC.

J is TRBJ2-7 and V is TRBV5-1; no definite D call. V lost 4 bases, J lost 5 bases, and 13 bases lay in between. Germline CDR1 reads SGHRS; CDR2 reads YFSETQ. The CDR3 consists of 13 residues. The CDR3 is CASSRRLNDEQYF. CDR3 coding DNA: TGCGCCAGCAGCCGCCGGCTTAACGACGAGCAGTACTTC.

The chain employs TRBV28 and TRBJ2-7; D is unclear. Germline loops: CDR1 MDHEN, CDR2 SYDVKM. Trimming removed 2 bases from V and 3 bases from J, with 8 bases in between. This CDR3 has 13 amino acids. The CDR3, as DNA: TGTGCCAGCAGTTTACAAAACGGCTACGAGCAGTACTTC. This codes for CASSLQNGYEQYF.

This chain uses TRBV7-9 with TRBJ2-5; no reliable D call. The CDR3 loop spans 12 amino acids. V lost 2 bases and J 5 bases, leaving 6 bases between the germline ends. Germline CDR1 reads SEHNR; CDR2 reads FQNEAQ (reference sequence). This CDR3 reads CASSLQRETQYF. CDR3 sequence (DNA): TGTGCCAGCAGCTTACAGAGGGAGACCCAGTACTTC.

The chain is built from TRBV20-1 and TRBJ2-2; no definite D call. There are 17 residues in the CDR3. Germline V gene lookup returns CDR1 DFQATT and CDR2 SNEGSKA (reference sequence). V lost 0 bases to trimming and J lost 7 bases, with 21 bases between them. CDR3 coding DNA: TGCAGTGCTAGAGATCTTGGCCACTCGACTGAAAGCGGGGAGCTGTTTTTT. Protein product: CSARDLGHSTESGELFF.

This chain connects TRBV3-1 to TRBJ1-1; possible D gene TRBD1, 6 bases. Germline V lookup: CDR1 LGHDT, CDR2 YNNKEL (reference sequence). V was pared by 2 bases and J by 3 bases, with 7 bases between. This CDR3 contains 13 residues. The CDR3 protein is CASSQRQDTEAFF. As DNA, the CDR3 is TGTGCCAGCAGCCAAAGACAGGACACTGAAGCTTTCTTT.

The chain is built from TRBV20-1 and TRBJ2-1; D may be TRBD1 or TRBD2 (7 bases each). The CDR3 spans 15 residues. CDR1 and CDR2 from the germline V gene are DFQATT and SNEGSKA (reference sequence). The V and J ends lost 6 bases and 2 bases respectively, with 17 bases between them. CDR3 nucleotides: TGCAGTGCCAGGGGGGGGGGAGGCCCCTACAATGAGCAGTTCTTC. Its translation is CSARGGGGPYNEQFF.

The rearrangement uses TRBV6-1 and TRBJ1-1; D unresolved. V was cut by 8 bases and J by 5 bases, with 15 bases left in between. CDR1 and CDR2 from the germline V gene are MNHNS and SASEGT. The CDR3 runs to 13 residues. In DNA, the CDR3 is TGTGCCAGCGAGTTTGAAGGAGGTACTGAAGCTTTCTTT. Amino acids: CASEFEGGTEAFF.

The chain uses TRBV20-1 and TRBJ2-5; weak D call: TRBD1 (5 bases). With 1 base removed from V and 5 bases from J, the gap between germline ends came to 14 bases. The V gene's germline CDR1 is DFQATT and CDR2 SNEGSKA (reference sequence). This CDR3 comprises 14 residues. This chain's CDR3 is CSARGWEPGETQYF. In DNA form, the CDR3 reads TGCAGTGCTAGAGGATGGGAACCAGGGGAGACCCAGTACTTC.

The gene calls are TRBV15 and TRBJ2-5; D is tentatively TRBD1 or TRBD2 (5 bases each). CDR1 LNHNV and CDR2 YYDKDF come from the germline V gene (reference sequence). V was cut by 1 base and J by 5 bases, with 11 bases left in between. CDR3 length: 14 amino acids. In DNA, the CDR3 is TGTGCCACCAGCAGAGGTGGGGACGCTGAGACCCAGTACTTC. It yields the protein CATSRGGDAETQYF.

This clonotype has a count of ten or more. The chain couples TRBV12-3 or TRBV12-4 to TRBJ2-5, with D tentatively TRBD1 (5 bases). Deletions cut 3 bases from V and 4 bases from J, with 9 bases between. This CDR3 has 13 amino acids. The CDR3 protein is CASSFQGSETQYF. In nucleotides, the CDR3 is TGTGCCAGCAGTTTCCAGGGCTCAGAGACCCAGTACTTC.

The chain combines TRBV11-2 with TRBJ2-1, with 12 bases that match TRBD2. CDR1 and CDR2 (germline): SGHAT, FQNNGV. CDR3 length equals 17 residues. Losses at the gene ends were 5 bases for V and 3 bases for J; bases not matched to a gene: 8. The DNA of the CDR3 is TGTGCCAGCAGCCCAAAGACTAGCGGGAGTTACTACAATGAGCAGTTCTTC. Translated: CASSPKTSGSYYNEQFF.

In its sample, this clonotype was seen many times. The chain combines TRBV5-5 with TRBJ1-6; 7 bases fit TRBD1. This CDR3 contains 14 residues. J was trimmed by 10 bases and V by 0 bases; bases with no gene match: 4. The germline V gene encodes CDR1 SGHKS and CDR2 YYEKEE (reference sequence). The CDR3 coding sequence is TGTGCCAGCAGCTTGGGACAGGGTCCGTCACCCCTCCACTTT. It yields the protein CASSLGQGPSPLHF.

The genes are TRBV3-1 and TRBJ2-7; TRBD2 aligns across 12 bases. The CDR3 loop spans 15 amino acids. Unmatched junction bases numbered 4, after V lost 0 bases and J lost 7 bases. CDR1 and CDR2 (germline): LGHDT, YNNKEL (reference sequence). The CDR3, as DNA: TGTGCCAGCAGCCAAGATACCCTAGCGGGAGGGGAGCAGTACTTC. Amino acid sequence: CASSQDTLAGGEQYF.

CDR3 DNA sequence: TGTGCCAGCAGCTTCGGACAGGGTTCCAATGGCTACACCTTC. Protein product: CASSFGQGSNGYTF. The gene calls are TRBV9 and TRBJ1-2, with 8 bases lining up with TRBD1. There are 14 residues in the CDR3. Germline trimming cut 4 bases from V and 6 bases from J; bases unmatched to any gene: 8. The germline gives CDR1 SGDLS, CDR2 YYNGEE. The whole variable domain, filled in from reference TRBV9 and TRBJ1-2, reads DSGVTQTPKHLITATGQRVTLRCSPRSGDLSVYWYQQSLDQGLQFLIQYYNGEERAKGNILERFSAQQFPDLHSELNLSSLELGDSALYFCASSFGQGSNGYTFGSGTRLTVV.

The chain employs TRBV3-1 and TRBJ2-7; D remains unclear. Germline CDR1 and CDR2: LGHDT and YNNKEL (reference sequence). The CDR3 runs to 13 residues. V was shortened by 1 base and J by 5 bases, with 9 bases between the two germline ends. The CDR3 loop is CASSQVIGHEQYF. DNA for the CDR3: TGTGCCAGCAGCCAAGTCATAGGTCACGAGCAGTACTTC.

This sequence joins TRBV20-1 and TRBJ2-7, with D perhaps matching TRBD2 (6 bases). CDR3 size: 11 residues. Per germline, CDR1 DFQATT and CDR2 SNEGSKA (reference sequence). Trimming pared 6 bases from V and 4 bases from J, leaving 10 bases between. The CDR3 reads CSASGEYEQYF. As DNA, the CDR3 is TGCAGTGCCTCGGGAGAGTACGAGCAGTACTTC.

The chain has TRBV10-3 and TRBJ2-3; 7 bases match TRBD1. The CDR3 is made up of 18 amino acids. CDR1 and CDR2 from the germline V gene are ENHRY and SYGVKD. J lost 4 bases, V lost 0 bases, and 13 bases had no gene match. CDR3 nucleotide sequence: TGTGCCATCAGTGAGTCGAAGCAAGGACCCGACAGGGCAGATACGCAGTATTTT. It encodes CAISESKQGPDRADTQYF.

The V call is TRBV7-9, the J call TRBJ2-7, with a tentative D call TRBD1 (6 bases). The V end was cut by 5 bases, the J end by 3 bases, with 11 bases between. This CDR3 has 13 amino acids. The germline V gene encodes CDR1 SEHNR and CDR2 FQNEAQ (reference sequence). CDR3 residues: CASSDRPGYEQYF. CDR3 coding DNA: TGTGCCAGCAGCGACAGGCCGGGCTACGAGCAGTACTTC.

The chain has TRBV20-1 and TRBJ2-7; TRBD2 agrees at 12 bases. Germline V CDR1 and CDR2: DFQATT, SNEGSKA (reference sequence). The CDR3 sequence is 16 residues long. The V segment lost 3 bases and the J segment 5 bases; nucleotides outside the gene matches: 11. The CDR3 sequence: CSASSLAGGPLHEQYF. The DNA of the CDR3 is TGCAGTGCTAGTAGCCTAGCGGGAGGGCCTTTGCACGAGCAGTACTTC.

Turning to this clonotype: Mismatch with germline at one junction end may stem from a read error. The V call is TRBV28, the J call TRBJ1-5, with 7 bases matching TRBD1. CDR1 MDHEN and CDR2 SYDVKM come from the germline V gene. This CDR3 is 16 amino acids long. The CDR3 nucleotides read TGTGCCAGCAGTTTATTGGCCAGGGGGGACAATCAGCCCCGGCATTTT. Residues: CASSLLARGDNQPRHF.

The chain couples TRBV9 to TRBJ2-4, with 7 bases lining up with TRBD1. The J call is in doubt because the DNA end fits TRBJ2-5 better. CDR1 and CDR2 from the germline V gene are SGDLS and YYNGEE. This CDR3 spans 15 amino acids. As DNA, the CDR3 is TGTGCCAGCAGCGTAACCTTGACAGGGCCTAAGACCCAGTACTTC. Residues: CASSVTLTGPKTQYF.

The gene calls are TRBV20-1 and TRBJ2-1; D not resolved. The CDR3 length is 19 residues. Germline-derived CDR1 and CDR2 are DFQATT and SNEGSKA (reference sequence). The germline V and J ends were trimmed by 7 bases and 0 bases, with 28 bases remaining between them. The CDR3 here is CSVTPESVLALSSYNEQFF. The CDR3 nucleotides are TGCAGTGTTACCCCTGAGTCAGTCCTGGCCCTTAGCTCCTACAATGAGCAGTTCTTC.

The J gene is TRBJ1-1, the V gene TRBV4-1; weak D call: TRBD1 (5 bases). The CDR3 runs to 15 residues. Germline values: CDR1 MGHRA, CDR2 YSYEKL. V shed 3 bases and J shed 2 bases, with 13 bases lying between them. CDR3 region: CASSHAFRGNTEAFF. The CDR3 DNA sequence: TGCGCCAGCAGCCACGCCTTTAGGGGCAACACTGAAGCTTTCTTT.